The 24 T cell receptor beta chains below were found in one sample sequenced in a study of response to subunit inactivated influenza vaccine. A single record per CDR3 protein comes from TCRdb applying MiXCR to the RT-PCR reads. The sample carries some 540,000 distinct CDR3 sequences, roughly 23% recorded once. The same data also went into a second study, on T cells expressing NK-cell markers. That study reports: Beta-chain TCR cDNA was generated via 5'RACE template switching with UMIs.

Source: CD4+ T cells sorted from PBMCs, taken 11 to 12 days after vaccination. Receptors were obtained from a man aged 45 to 65 who received an inactivated influenza vaccine.

This sequence joins TRBV19 and TRBJ2-1; 8 nucleotides align to TRBD1. Germline V CDR1 and CDR2: LNHDA, SQIVND (reference sequence). Trimming at V came to 7 bases and at J to 1 base, leaving 6 bases not matched to a gene. The CDR3 totals 15 residues. This CDR3 is CASIERTGSYNEQFF. The DNA of the CDR3 is TGTGCCAGTATAGAGAGGACAGGGTCCTACAATGAGCAGTTCTTC.

This clonotype was counted only a few times. CDR3 in amino acids: CAIGSRADQPQHF. The CDR3 coding sequence is TGTGCCATCGGTAGCAGGGCAGATCAGCCCCAGCATTTT. The chain employs TRBV10-3 and TRBJ1-5, with a weak D call TRBD1 (5 bases). Between the trimmed V and J ends, which lost 8 bases and 5 bases, there was a span of 13 bases. CDR1 is ENHRY, CDR2 SYGVKD, per germline. The CDR3 covers 13 residues.

This clonotype was picked up many times. The chain has TRBV4-2 and TRBJ1-5, with D uncertain. Trimming took off 1 base at V and 4 bases at J, with 5 bases between the two ends. The CDR3 extends over 13 amino acids. Germline V gives CDR1 LGHNA, CDR2 YNFKEQ. CDR3 nucleotides: TGTGCCAGCAGCCAAGCACAGAATCAGCCCCAGCATTTT. It encodes CASSQAQNQPQHF.

The CDR3 region is CASSYSVPGTGNYGYTF. For the CDR3, the DNA is TGTGCCAGCAGTTACTCAGTACCAGGGACAGGAAACTATGGCTACACCTTC. V and J are TRBV6-5 and TRBJ1-2; TRBD1 aligns across 8 bases. The CDR3 spans 17 residues. The germline V gene encodes CDR1 MNHEY and CDR2 SVGAGI. J lost 2 bases, V lost 0 bases, and 8 bases had no gene match.

This clonotype came up a few times. V is TRBV20-1 and J is TRBJ2-3, with a tentative D call TRBD1 (6 bases). CDR1 is DFQATT and CDR2 is SNEGSKA in the germline V gene (reference sequence). CDR3 length: 14 amino acids. Trimming took 3 bases from V and 4 from J, leaving 14 bases between them. CDR3: CSASPRSGADTQYF. For the CDR3, the DNA is TGCAGTGCTAGTCCCAGGTCAGGGGCAGATACGCAGTATTTT.

The V call is TRBV6-1, the J call TRBJ2-7, with 12 bases fitting TRBD1. Germline values: CDR1 MNHNS, CDR2 SASEGT. V dropped 7 bases and J dropped 7; count of bases not matched to a gene: 11. The CDR3 has 15 residues. CDR3 sequence: CASTRPGQGAVEQYF. The DNA for the CDR3 is TGTGCCAGCACGCGACCGGGACAGGGGGCTGTGGAGCAGTACTTC.

The rearrangement joins TRBV10-3 to TRBJ2-5; no reliable D call. Per the germline V gene, CDR1 is ENHRY and CDR2 is SYGVKD. This CDR3 region has 12 residues. V shed 5 bases and J shed 1 base, with 5 bases lying between them. This CDR3 reads CAISRSQETQYF. The CDR3 DNA reads TGTGCCATCAGTCGGAGCCAAGAGACCCAGTACTTC.

This clonotype was counted between two and nine times. CDR3 protein: CASSLAGPLGYTF. In DNA form, the CDR3 reads TGTGCCAGCAGCTTGGCAGGTCCGCTGGGCTACACCTTC. The rearrangement links TRBV5-6 to TRBJ1-2; D is unresolved. Trimming stripped 0 bases from V and 8 bases from J, with 11 bases between. Germline CDR1 and CDR2: SGHDT and YYEEEE. This CDR3 contains 13 residues.

In this sample, this clonotype turned up a few times. This chain uses TRBV12-3 or TRBV12-4 with TRBJ1-4; a possible D gene is TRBD1 (6 bases). The CDR3 covers 15 residues. Deletions cut 5 bases from V and 5 bases from J, with 15 bases between. This CDR3 reads CASSPTGTQNEKLFF. The CDR3 DNA follows: TGTGCCAGCAGTCCCACCGGGACACAGAATGAAAAACTGTTTTTT.

The chain carries TRBV20-1 and TRBJ1-1; D ambiguous. The V gene lost 2 bases and the J gene lost 0 bases, with 22 bases spanning the gap. Germline CDR1 and CDR2: DFQATT and SNEGSKA (reference sequence). This CDR3 has 18 amino acids. CDR3 loop: CSARIVQPGGHMNTEAFF. CDR3 bases: TGCAGTGCTAGAATCGTACAGCCTGGAGGCCACATGAACACTGAAGCTTTCTTT.

This clonotype turned up a few times. The chain joins TRBV24-1 to TRBJ2-3; 8 nucleotides match TRBD2. Germline V gene lookup returns CDR1 KGHDR and CDR2 SFDVKD. Trimming cost V 5 bases and J 0 bases; bases outside gene matches: 9. The CDR3 runs 17 residues. The CDR3 protein is CATSGSSGIRSTDTQYF. As DNA, the CDR3 is TGTGCCACCAGTGGTAGTAGCGGGATAAGAAGCACAGATACGCAGTATTTT.

This clonotype was found many times. The chain is built from TRBV20-1 and TRBJ1-6; D not resolved. This CDR3 has 15 residues. The germline CDR1 and CDR2 sequences are DFQATT and SNEGSKA (reference sequence). V lost 1 base and J lost 4, with 11 bases in between. CDR3 residues: CSARGHSSYNSPLHF. For the CDR3, the DNA is TGCAGTGCTAGAGGTCACAGCAGTTATAATTCACCCCTCCACTTT.

The chain couples TRBV12-3 or TRBV12-4 to TRBJ1-2; 10 positions match TRBD1. CDR3 size: 15 residues. J lost 8 bases, V lost 4 bases, and 10 bases had no gene match. The CDR3 sequence is CASSSILTGGYGYTF. The CDR3 coding sequence is TGTGCCAGCAGTTCGATTCTGACAGGGGGCTACGGCTACACCTTC.

This chain links TRBV7-9 with TRBJ2-7; D is uncertain. Germline V lookup: CDR1 SEHNR, CDR2 FQNEAQ (reference sequence). Trimming pared 5 bases from V and 8 bases from J, leaving 13 bases between. The CDR3 is 12 residues long. The CDR3 reads CASSVSSPKQYF. The CDR3, as DNA: TGTGCCAGCAGCGTATCCTCACCGAAGCAGTACTTC.

The V and J genes are TRBV20-1 and TRBJ2-5, with 7 positions matching TRBD2. The CDR3 runs 17 residues. Germline CDR1 is DFQATT and CDR2 is SNEGSKA (reference sequence). V gave up 2 bases and J gave up 0 bases; unmatched junction bases: 12. CDR3 sequence: CSARPMIAGRYQETQYF. DNA for the CDR3: TGCAGTGCTAGACCCATGATAGCGGGCCGGTACCAAGAGACCCAGTACTTC.

This sequence joins TRBV5-1 and TRBJ2-7; TRBD1 matches at 8 bases. The ends lost 4 bases at V and 5 bases at J; junction bases unmatched: 11. CDR3 length: 15 amino acids. The germline gives CDR1 SGHRS, CDR2 YFSETQ. The CDR3 DNA sequence: TGCGCCAGCAGCAGCCGAGGGACAGGCGTAAACGAGCAGTACTTC. Amino acids: CASSSRGTGVNEQYF.

The V gene is TRBV5-1, the J gene TRBJ2-7, with 9 nucleotides matching TRBD2. J gave up 6 bases and V 5 bases, and 6 bases lay outside the gene matches. There are 13 residues in the CDR3. CDR1 is SGHRS and CDR2 is YFSETQ in the germline V gene. DNA for the CDR3: TGCGCCAGCAGTCCCGGGACTAGCTCCGAGCAGTACTTC. Translated: CASSPGTSSEQYF.

This clonotype was seen once. The genes are TRBV5-1 and TRBJ2-7; no definite D call. CDR1 is SGHRS, CDR2 YFSETQ, per germline. The V end lost 1 base, the J end lost 2 bases, and 13 bases lay between the germline ends. The CDR3 is 15 amino acids. CDR3 in amino acids: CASSLSRAQTYEQYF. The CDR3 DNA follows: TGCGCCAGCAGCTTGTCTCGGGCACAGACCTACGAGCAGTACTTC. The full variable domain, rest sourced from reference TRBV5-1 and TRBJ2-7, is KAGVTQTPRYLIKTRGQQVTLSCSPISGHRSVSWYQQTPGQGLQFLFEYFSETQRNKGNFPGRFSGRQFSNSRSEMNVSTLELGDSALYLCASSLSRAQTYEQYFGPGTRLTVT.

This clonotype has at least ten counts. The genes are TRBV5-1 and TRBJ1-1; perhaps TRBD1 as D (5 bases). CDR1 and CDR2 from the germline V gene are SGHRS and YFSETQ. The CDR3 contains 12 residues. V lost 5 bases and J lost 4, with 9 bases in between. The CDR3 sequence: CASRPDSTEAFF. As DNA, the CDR3 is TGCGCCAGCAGACCCGACAGCACTGAAGCTTTCTTT.

This clonotype was recorded a few times. V is TRBV7-2 and J is TRBJ2-7, with D hard to call. Per germline, CDR1 SGHTA and CDR2 FQGNSA. Trimming shortened V by 4 bases and J by 2 bases, and 18 bases separated the two germline ends. This CDR3 region has 16 residues. CDR3 coding DNA: TGTGCCAGCAGCTGGCAGTCCGGGCTCGTAACCTACGAGCAGTACTTC. Amino acids: CASSWQSGLVTYEQYF.

This clonotype has more than one count but fewer than ten. The rearrangement joins TRBV29-1 to TRBJ2-3; 12 nucleotides line up with TRBD2. V was pared by 5 bases and J by 0 bases, with 6 bases of the junction left unmatched. The germline V gene has CDR1 SQVTM and CDR2 ANQGSEA. The CDR3 totals 16 residues. The CDR3 sequence: CSVPPTSGSSTDTQYF. The CDR3 nucleotides are TGCAGCGTTCCCCCGACTAGCGGGAGTAGCACAGATACGCAGTATTTT.

The chain has TRBV29-1 and TRBJ1-5; D is unresolved. CDR3 length: 12 residues. Trimming cost V 6 bases and J 4 bases, with 10 bases left between them. Germline loops: CDR1 SQVTM, CDR2 ANQGSEA. CDR3 region: CSVLSANQPQHF. The CDR3 DNA reads as TGCAGCGTCCTCAGCGCTAATCAGCCCCAGCATTTT. Full variable domain (remainder filled in from reference TRBV29-1 and TRBJ1-5): SAVISQKPSRDICQRGTSLTIQCQVDSQVTMMFWYRQQPGQSLTLIATANQGSEATYESGFVIDKFPISRPNLTFSTLTVSNMSPEDSSIYLCSVLSANQPQHFGDGTRLSIL.

The table lists this clonotype with a few counts. V usage is TRBV4-3 and J usage is TRBJ2-2; D not certain. Trimming took 0 bases from V and 3 from J, leaving 5 bases between them. Germline lookup yields CDR1 LGHNA and CDR2 YSLEER. CDR3 length equals 14 residues. The CDR3 loop is CASSQDGYTGELFF. The CDR3 bases are TGCGCCAGCAGCCAAGATGGGTACACCGGGGAGCTGTTTTTT.

The chain carries TRBV7-2 and TRBJ1-6, with a weak D call TRBD1 (6 bases). Trimming took off 1 base at V and 9 bases at J, with 13 bases between the two ends. The CDR3 totals 15 residues. Germline CDR1 and CDR2: SGHTA and FQGNSA. As DNA, the CDR3 is TGTGCCAGCAGCTTAGAGGCCAGGGGAGCTTCACCCCTCCACTTT. It encodes CASSLEARGASPLHF.